The sequence of this T cell receptor beta chain was determined in a study of blood T cell repertoires in COVID-19. Original processing notes: Reference gene primer amplification gave estimated nucleated cell counts. Sequencing used immunoSEQ multiplex PCR; TCRdb keeps in-frame clones, though not all of them. V, J and clone size are those of that table, while D and trimming were read from the DNA. The sample lists some 250,000 clones, 85% to 90% occurring once. Per the germline V gene, CDR1 is WNHNN and CDR2 is SYGVQD (reference sequence). Trimming took 5 bases from V and 3 from J; bases not matched to a gene: 13. The CDR3 totals 17 residues. Individuals aged roughly 18 to 95 years were recruited from some 26 US areas.

Sequenced: PBMCs or T cells enriched from blood (not recorded which). The receptor was derived from a middle-aged man who had recovered from COVID-19. The chain joins TRBV10-1 to TRBJ1-2; 9 positions agree with TRBD1. The CDR3 region is CASSRSGQGASYYGYTF. The CDR3, as DNA: TGCGCCAGCAGTAGATCGGGACAGGGTGCCTCGTACTATGGCTACACCTTC.